The next 21 T cell receptor beta chains were all read from a single sample in a study of response to subunit inactivated influenza vaccine. TCRdb re-analysed the RT-PCR reads in MiXCR, keeping a single row per CDR3 protein. Here the sample spans approximately 500,000 distinct CDR3 sequences, around 25% being singletons. This same sample was also part of a study on T cells expressing NK-cell markers. As that report states: TCR beta cDNA was made by 5'RACE template switching with UMIs.

The sequencing used CD4+ T cells sorted from PBMCs, collected about 13 days after vaccination. All receptors come from a man between 45 and 60 years old who received an inactivated influenza vaccine.

The table lists this clonotype with a few counts. V and J are TRBV28 and TRBJ2-7, with 12 bases matching TRBD2. Germline lookup yields CDR1 MDHEN and CDR2 SYDVKM. V gave up 6 bases and J gave up 3 bases; unmatched junction bases: 9. The CDR3 sequence is 16 residues long. The CDR3 reads CASRSQRLAGVYEQYF. The CDR3 DNA reads as TGTGCCAGCAGGTCCCAACGACTAGCGGGAGTCTACGAGCAGTACTTC.

This clonotype was seen repeatedly, ten times or more. This chain uses TRBV24-1 with TRBJ2-3, with unresolved D. Trimming left V 4 bases short and J 3 bases short, with 4 bases between. Germline CDR1 KGHDR, CDR2 SFDVKD. The CDR3 has 12 residues. The CDR3 coding sequence is TGTGCCACCAGTGAAGGGACAGATACGCAGTATTTT. Protein: CATSEGTDTQYF.

The chain links TRBV5-1 to TRBJ2-5; 8 positions agree with TRBD1. CDR3 length: 15 amino acids. Germline V gene sequence: CDR1 SGHRS, CDR2 YFSETQ. Trimming cost V 0 bases and J 5 bases; bases outside gene matches: 6. The CDR3 sequence is CASSLGGQAAETQYF. DNA for the CDR3: TGCGCCAGCAGCTTGGGGGGACAGGCAGCTGAGACCCAGTACTTC.

Only a few counts were recorded for this clonotype. This chain links TRBV12-3 or TRBV12-4 with TRBJ1-2; tentatively, D is TRBD1 (6 bases). The CDR3 spans 13 residues. V was trimmed by 6 bases and J by 6 bases, leaving 14 bases between them. CDR3 protein: CASSLTGFDGYTF. In DNA form, the CDR3 reads TGTGCCAGCAGCCTTACAGGGTTTGATGGCTACACCTTC.

This chain links TRBV9 with TRBJ2-7, with 9 nucleotides matching TRBD2. The V gene's germline CDR1 is SGDLS and CDR2 YYNGEE. J gave up 4 bases and V 3 bases, and 11 bases lay outside the gene matches. This CDR3 contains 16 residues. CDR3 residues: CASSEEPAGGTYEQYF. The CDR3 nucleotides are TGTGCCAGCAGCGAGGAGCCAGCGGGAGGCACATACGAGCAGTACTTC.

This clonotype was seen only a few times. The rearrangement uses TRBV7-2 and TRBJ1-5; 8 bases fit TRBD1. In germline, CDR1 is SGHTA, CDR2 FQGNSA. V trimming: 1 base; J trimming: 7 bases; junction bases outside the gene matches: 9. This CDR3 region has 16 residues. DNA for the CDR3: TGTGCCAGCAGCTTAGAATCGAACAGGGGGGGGCAGCCCCAGCATTTT. This encodes CASSLESNRGGQPQHF.

This clonotype showed up just a few times. The chain has TRBV4-3 and TRBJ2-7; 7 positions match TRBD2. CDR3 length equals 15 residues. From germline, CDR1 is LGHNA and CDR2 YSLEER. V dropped 4 bases and J dropped 8; count of bases not matched to a gene: 14. CDR3 protein: CASSPQRAGEFKQYF. The CDR3 DNA reads as TGCGCCAGCAGCCCACAAAGGGCGGGGGAATTCAAGCAGTACTTC.

The chain recombines TRBV9 with TRBJ2-2; 8 nucleotides line up with TRBD1. The germline V gene encodes CDR1 SGDLS and CDR2 YYNGEE. J was trimmed by 5 bases and V by 3 bases; bases with no gene match: 9. The CDR3 is made up of 16 amino acids. The chain's CDR3 is CASSATGDFGTGELFF. CDR3 in DNA: TGTGCCAGCAGCGCGACAGGGGATTTTGGGACCGGGGAGCTGTTTTTT.

Many counts were recorded for this clonotype. V is TRBV29-1 and J is TRBJ2-2; 10 nucleotides align to TRBD2. The ends lost 7 bases at V and 7 bases at J; junction bases unmatched: 15. Germline V CDR1 and CDR2: SQVTM, ANQGSEA. The CDR3 contains 16 residues. As DNA, the CDR3 is TGCAGCGCCACGATCCCTAGCGGGAGTTGGGGCGGGGAGCTGTTTTTT. It specifies CSATIPSGSWGGELFF.

This chain connects TRBV10-3 to TRBJ2-3; 7 positions agree with TRBD1. The V segment lost 2 bases and the J segment 3 bases; nucleotides outside the gene matches: 8. Per germline, CDR1 ENHRY and CDR2 SYGVKD. CDR3 length: 16 residues. The chain's CDR3 is CAISEGSNRGTDTQYF. CDR3 nucleotides: TGTGCCATCAGTGAGGGCTCAAACAGGGGTACAGATACGCAGTATTTT.

V and J are TRBV20-1 and TRBJ1-5; D might be TRBD1 (6 bases). Trimming cost V 4 bases and J 4 bases, with 14 bases left between them. The CDR3 spans 14 residues. Germline V gives CDR1 DFQATT, CDR2 SNEGSKA (reference sequence). CDR3 DNA sequence: TGCAGTGCTAAAACTGGAGGGGGTAATCAGCCCCAGCATTTT. Protein product: CSAKTGGGNQPQHF.

This clonotype was counted between two and nine times. The chain is built from TRBV6-2 or TRBV6-3 and TRBJ2-1, with TRBD1 matching 9 bases. V lost 2 bases, J lost 0 bases, and 14 bases stayed unmatched. The CDR3 loop spans 20 amino acids. Germline assignment: CDR1 MNHEY and CDR2 SVGEGT. The CDR3 here is CASSYPPGQGKSISYNEQFF. CDR3 nucleotides: TGTGCCAGCAGTTACCCACCGGGACAGGGCAAGAGCATCTCCTACAATGAGCAGTTCTTC.

The chain recombines TRBV15 with TRBJ2-2, with 8 bases identical to TRBD2. Germline CDR1 is LNHNV and CDR2 is YYDKDF (reference sequence). This CDR3 contains 16 residues. V lost 5 bases and J lost 3; bases outside the gene matches: 8. CDR3 DNA: TGTGCCACCAGCGTTGCGGCTAGCGGGCACACCGGGGAGCTGTTTTTT. Amino acid sequence: CATSVAASGHTGELFF.

The V and J genes are TRBV20-1 and TRBJ2-7, with a weak D call TRBD2 (7 bases). The V gene lost 1 base and the J gene lost 4 bases, with 11 bases spanning the gap. This CDR3 is built from 13 residues. Germline V gives CDR1 DFQATT, CDR2 SNEGSKA (reference sequence). Here the CDR3 DNA reads TGCAGTGCTAGAGGGGGGGGCAGGTACGAGCAGTACTTC. Translated: CSARGGGRYEQYF.

This clonotype was seen more than once but under ten times. J is TRBJ2-1 and V is TRBV7-9; D call uncertain. The CDR3 runs 14 residues. The V end lost 3 bases, the J end lost 5 bases, and 11 bases lay between the germline ends. From germline, CDR1 is SEHNR and CDR2 FQNEAQ (reference sequence). The CDR3 loop is CASSLSSPNNEQFF. In nucleotides, the CDR3 is TGTGCCAGCAGCTTGTCGTCACCAAACAATGAGCAGTTCTTC.

V gene TRBV20-1 combines with J gene TRBJ2-7; no firm D call. Trimming left V 3 bases short and J 6 bases short, with 18 bases between. The CDR3 has 14 amino acids. Per the germline V gene, CDR1 is DFQATT and CDR2 is SNEGSKA (reference sequence). DNA for the CDR3: TGCAGTGCTAGGAAGGGCCCCGGAACTTCCGAGCAGTACTTC. Encoded protein: CSARKGPGTSEQYF.

This clonotype has a count of ten or more. The chain is built from TRBV29-1 and TRBJ1-1, with TRBD1 identical over 7 bases. The CDR3 consists of 16 residues. Per germline, CDR1 SQVTM and CDR2 ANQGSEA. The V segment lost 0 bases and the J segment 7 bases; nucleotides outside the gene matches: 14. CDR3 sequence reads: CSVEEPGGVHYNEAFF. CDR3 nucleotide sequence: TGCAGCGTTGAAGAACCAGGGGGGGTCCATTATAATGAAGCTTTCTTT.

This chain joins TRBV6-6 and TRBJ2-7; no firm D call. Trimming shortened V by 6 bases and J by 2 bases, and 8 bases separated the two germline ends. Germline values: CDR1 MNHNY, CDR2 SVGAGI (reference sequence). CDR3 size: 12 residues. CDR3 region: CASRSAPYEQYF. In nucleotides, the CDR3 is TGTGCCAGCAGGAGTGCCCCCTACGAGCAGTACTTC.

J is TRBJ2-7 and V is TRBV7-2; tentative D call: TRBD1 (6 bases). The germline gives CDR1 SGHTA, CDR2 FQGNSA. Trimming took 6 bases from V and 4 from J, leaving 13 bases between them. This CDR3 has 13 residues. The CDR3 DNA is TGTGCCAGCAGGGCCGGGACAAATTACGAGCAGTACTTC. It yields the protein CASRAGTNYEQYF.

The gene calls are TRBV5-5 and TRBJ2-2; TRBD2 agrees at 12 bases. Germline V gene data show CDR1 as SGHKS and CDR2 as YYEKEE (reference sequence). Unmatched junction bases numbered 11, after V lost 3 bases and J lost 8 bases. There are 17 residues in the CDR3. The chain's CDR3 is CASSSHPTSGSSGELFF. For the CDR3, the DNA is TGTGCCAGCAGCTCCCACCCGACTAGCGGGAGCTCGGGGGAGCTGTTTTTT.

This clonotype was found a few times. The V gene is TRBV20-1, the J gene TRBJ2-1; 10 nucleotides line up with TRBD2. CDR3 length equals 13 residues. Germline V gene data show CDR1 as DFQATT and CDR2 as SNEGSKA (reference sequence). The J segment lost 9 bases and the V segment lost 3 bases, leaving 5 bases of the junction unmatched. The CDR3 DNA sequence: TGCAGTGCTAGCCCAGCGGGAGGGCTTGAGCAGTTCTTC. It encodes CSASPAGGLEQFF.